Listed below are T cell receptor beta chains from one sample, sequenced in a study of T cell repertoires in cytomegalovirus infection. TCRdb itself ran the reads through MiXCR, one entry per CDR3 protein. This sample has 250,000 or so distinct CDR3 sequences, with 8% to 9.5% found just once. Material: PBMCs. The receptor source for this set is a human donor in good health (CMV status not recorded). Some clones in this sample may be carry-over from other donors' samples. The CDR3 runs from the conserved cysteine through the conserved F or W. A D gene is named only where the DNA matches it firmly. The size entry is marked missing in some rows and otherwise reads once, few, many or a size class.

d_gene | j_gene | v_gene | abundance | CDR3aa | CDR3nt
TRBD2 | TRBJ2-1 | TRBV7-8 | many | CASSSDGLAGNEQFF | TGTGCCAGCAGCTCAGACGGACTAGCGGGCAATGAGCAGTTCTTC
TRBD2 | TRBJ2-1 | TRBV12-3/TRBV12-4 | many | CASSLEIAGPPYNEQFF | TGTGCCAGCAGTTTAGAGATAGCGGGCCCCCCCTACAATGAGCAGTTCTTC
. | TRBJ2-7 | TRBV5-1 | few | CASSLQGTHEQYF | TGCGCCAGCAGCTTACAGGGAACCCACGAGCAGTACTTC
. | TRBJ1-6 | TRBV7-9 | few | CASSLARDNSPLHF | TGTGCCAGCAGCTTAGCCCGGGACAATTCACCCCTCCACTTT
. | TRBJ1-5 | TRBV6-2/TRBV6-3 | many | CATQTTSNQPQHF | TGTGCAACCCAAACGACCAGCAATCAGCCCCAGCATTTT
. | TRBJ1-2 | TRBV28 | . | CASSPLRGWLRGYTF | TGTGCCAGCAGTCCGCTTCGGGGATGGTTACGTGGCTACACCTTC
TRBD2 | TRBJ2-1 | TRBV7-2 | many | CASSSPGLAPNEQFF | TGTGCCAGCAGCAGCCCGGGACTAGCGCCGAATGAGCAGTTCTTC
. | TRBJ2-3 | TRBV7-2 | many | CASSLGRGHLTDTQYF | TGTGCCAGCAGCTTAGGTCGTGGGCACCTCACAGATACGCAGTATTTT
TRBD1 | TRBJ2-5 | TRBV7-9 | few | CASSLAGDSLSETQYF | TGTGCCAGCAGCTTAGCGGGGGACAGTCTATCGGAGACCCAGTACTTC
TRBD1 | TRBJ2-6 | TRBV7-2 | many | CASTDRGPSLLGGANVLTF | TGTGCCAGCACCGACAGGGGCCCATCTTTATTGGGTGGGGCCAACGTCCTGACTTTC
. | TRBJ1-1 | TRBV6-2/TRBV6-3 | many | CASSFTTGEAFF | TGTGCCAGCAGTTTCACGACAGGAGAAGCTTTCTTT
TRBD1 | TRBJ1-5 | TRBV7-6 | many | CASSYGTGSNQPQHF | TGTGCCAGCAGCTACGGGACAGGCAGCAATCAGCCCCAGCATTTT
. | TRBJ2-7 | TRBV6-2/TRBV6-3 | many | CASSYKLSYEQYF | TGTGCCAGCAGTTACAAACTCTCCTACGAGCAGTACTTC
TRBD1 | TRBJ2-7 | TRBV7-6 | many | CASSSSSGGSYEQYF | TGTGCCAGCAGCTCCAGCTCAGGGGGTTCCTACGAGCAGTACTTC
TRBD2 | TRBJ2-1 | TRBV9 | many | CASSVGGLAGDNEQFF | TGTGCCAGCAGCGTGGGAGGACTAGCGGGAGATAATGAGCAGTTCTTC
TRBD2 | TRBJ2-2 | TRBV5-1 | . | CASSPLAGVSNTGELFF | TGCGCCAGCAGCCCCCTAGCGGGGGTCTCGAACACCGGGGAGCTGTTTTTT